The clone carrying this T cell receptor (beta chain) was counted at least ten times. Antigen specificity is unknown. The sample comes from a study of T-cell reconstitution after alpha-beta-depleted transplantation in children. CDR3 length equals 16 residues. Germline CDR1 reads KGHSH; CDR2 reads LQKENI. V was pared by 3 bases and J by 3 bases, with 18 bases between. As it was prepared, the TCRbeta library received unique molecular identifiers. One entry per CDR3 protein, called by TCRdb with MiXCR from the PCR reads. Here the sample spans about 300,000 distinct CDR3 sequences, 10% being singletons. Notes on the study in general: The study reportedly traced alpha-beta T cells about two months after transplant to several hundred expanded graft clones. T-cell counts and diversity at one year post-transplant came mainly from newly produced T cells. Surviving recipient T cells and thymic progenitors underlay high day-60 TCRbeta diversity in some patients.

The sequencing here drew on PBMCs, taken before TCRalphabeta/CD19-depleted stem cell transplant. The clonotype was recovered from a boy under two years old with acute myeloid leukemia, due to receive a stem cell transplant. The rearrangement joins TRBV18 to TRBJ2-7; a weak D match, TRBD2 (6 bases). Written as DNA, the CDR3 is TGTGCCAGCTCACCTTCTAGCGCCCCCCCCTTCTACGAGCAGTACTTC. It specifies CASSPSSAPPFYEQYF.